This T cell receptor (beta chain) derives from a study of blood T cells in healthy people across ages. Healthy individuals of Caucasian origin from Russia, aged roughly 6 to 90, served as donors. This clonotype turned up a few times. The CDR3 runs 15 residues. Looked up from germline, CDR1 is SQVTM and CDR2 is ANQGSEA. The V gene lost 2 bases and the J gene lost 4 bases, with 16 bases spanning the gap. Alongside a J-beta primer mix, a sample-barcoded 5' primer served in a second PCR lasting about 6 to 11 cycles. A single record per CDR3 protein comes from TCRdb applying MiXCR to the 5' RACE reads. Among about a million distinct CDR3 sequences listed, roughly two fifths were seen once.

This TCR came from a young man in good health. The sample was blood. The chain combines TRBV29-1 with TRBJ2-3; the D gene is possibly TRBD1 (6 bases). CDR3 sequence: CSVELFGRGADTQYF. CDR3 DNA sequence: TGCAGCGTTGAATTGTTCGGCAGGGGTGCAGATACGCAGTATTTT.